The present T cell receptor (beta chain) was sequenced within a study of blood T cell repertoires in COVID-19. Study-wide background: From the United States, Italy and Spain came samples of acute and convalescent COVID-19.

This CDR3 has 15 amino acids. Trimming cost V 0 bases and J 3 bases, with 13 bases left between them. Germline loops: CDR1 SGHRS, CDR2 YFSETQ. Libraries were prepared by immunoSEQ multiplex PCR; TCRdb keeps only in-frame clonotypes and omits some of them. The sample lists over 30,000 clones, around three quarters occurring once. V usage is TRBV5-1 and J usage is TRBJ2-7, with D tentatively TRBD2 (6 bases). The TCR was taken from a man older than 75 with active or convalescent COVID-19. The sequenced sample consisted of peripheral blood. CDR3 amino acids: CASSLVAGRNYEQYF. In nucleotides, the CDR3 is TGCGCCAGCAGCTTGGTGGCGGGAAGAAACTACGAGCAGTACTTC.